The 13 T cell receptor beta chains given below trace back to one sample, sequenced in a study of OX40 agonist ivuxolimab in advanced cancers. Some clones are missing from TCRdb's copy, which holds only in-frame ones; the method was immunoSEQ multiplex PCR. The profile covers 120,000 or so clones, with more than 70% appearing a single time and around 0.26% taken by the ten largest. The sample in question was CD4+ or CD8+ T cells sorted from blood, obtained in a trial of the OX40 agonist ivuxolimab. The receptors here all came from an adult with an advanced solid tumor such as melanoma, head and neck, liver or kidney cancer.

This chain uses TRBV7-9 with TRBJ1-3; D uncertain. V lost 0 bases and J 7 bases, leaving 10 bases between the germline ends. Germline lookup yields CDR1 SEHNR and CDR2 FQNEAQ (reference sequence). The CDR3 contains 14 residues. The DNA of the CDR3 is TGTGCCAGCAGCTTAGCTGACATGGGGAACACCATATATTTT. It is translated as CASSLADMGNTIYF.

The V gene is TRBV6-1, the J gene TRBJ1-5; D is unresolved. Germline CDR1 is MNHNS and CDR2 is SASEGT. The CDR3 is 13 residues long. Trimming took 7 bases from V and 0 from J, leaving 7 bases between them. The CDR3, as DNA: TGTGCCAGCACTCCCTATAGCAATCAGCCCCAGCATTTT. Translation: CASTPYSNQPQHF.

V is TRBV19 and J is TRBJ1-1, with a tentative D call TRBD1 (5 bases). The CDR3 is 14 residues long. Per germline, CDR1 LNHDA and CDR2 SQIVND (reference sequence). V was pared by 5 bases and J by 1 base, with 11 bases between. CDR3 coding DNA: TGTGCCAGTAGTCAGAGGGACCCGAACACTGAAGCTTTCTTT. It codes for CASSQRDPNTEAFF.

The chain is built from TRBV30 and TRBJ1-1; possibly TRBD1 for D (5 bases). The length of the CDR3 is 12 residues. Germline V gives CDR1 GTSNPN, CDR2 SVGIG (reference sequence). V lost 2 bases to trimming and J lost 3 bases, with 7 bases between them. The CDR3, as DNA: TGTGCCTGGAGTAGGGGACACACTGAAGCTTTCTTT. This codes for CAWSRGHTEAFF.

The chain combines TRBV7-2 with TRBJ2-7; 8 bases are shared with TRBD1. The germline gives CDR1 SGHTA, CDR2 FQGNSA. V was pared by 5 bases and J by 4 bases, with 13 bases of the junction left unmatched. This CDR3 has 16 amino acids. In DNA, the CDR3 is TGTGCCAGCAGCATTACCCCGACAGGGGACCCTTACGAGCAGTACTTC. This gives the protein CASSITPTGDPYEQYF.

The V call is TRBV5-6, the J call TRBJ2-5; TRBD2 matches 12 bases. Germline V gives CDR1 SGHDT, CDR2 YYEEEE. J gave up 5 bases and V 2 bases, and 7 bases lay outside the gene matches. The CDR3 runs 16 residues. The CDR3 nucleotides are TGTGCCAGCAGCTTATTTGGGCTAGCGGGAGGGGAGACCCAGTACTTC. This sequence encodes CASSLFGLAGGETQYF. Filled out from reference TRBV5-6 and TRBJ2-5, the complete variable domain reads DAGVTQSPTHLIKTRGQQVTLRCSPKSGHDTVSWYQQALGQGPQFIFQYYEEEERQRGNFPDRFSGHQFPNYSSELNVNALLLGDSALYLCASSLFGLAGGETQYFGPGTRLLVL.

Here the CDR3 reads CATSKGTSGNEQFF. CDR3 DNA sequence: TGTGCCACCAGCAAGGGAACCTCTGGGAATGAGCAGTTCTTC. J is TRBJ2-1 and V is TRBV15; D call uncertain. Germline V CDR1 and CDR2: LNHNV, YYDKDF (reference sequence). Trimming left V 4 bases short and J 7 bases short, with 14 bases between. The CDR3 contains 14 residues.

The CDR3 bases are TGCGCCAGCAGCTTGGAGGGGGCGGGTGGCTACACCTTC. This encodes CASSLEGAGGYTF. The rearrangement links TRBV5-1 to TRBJ1-2; 7 nucleotides match TRBD1. Germline CDR1 and CDR2: SGHRS and YFSETQ. Germline trimming cut 0 bases from V and 7 bases from J; bases unmatched to any gene: 3. This CDR3 spans 13 amino acids. Using reference TRBV5-1 and TRBJ1-2 for the parts outside the CDR3, the full variable domain is KAGVTQTPRYLIKTRGQQVTLSCSPISGHRSVSWYQQTPGQGLQFLFEYFSETQRNKGNFPGRFSGRQFSNSRSEMNVSTLELGDSALYLCASSLEGAGGYTFGSGTRLTVV.

CDR3 DNA sequence: TGTGCCAGCACCCCAGTTGGGTTGGGGGGAAACACCATATATTTT. Protein product: CASTPVGLGGNTIYF. The chain recombines TRBV28 with TRBJ1-3, with D hard to call. Germline loops: CDR1 MDHEN, CDR2 SYDVKM. V was cut by 7 bases and J by 4 bases, with 17 bases left in between. The CDR3 contains 15 residues.

This sequence joins TRBV18 and TRBJ1-1; no clear D gene. The CDR3 spans 14 residues. V was pared by 4 bases and J by 6 bases, with 15 bases between. Germline CDR1 reads KGHSH; CDR2 reads LQKENI. The CDR3 nucleotides read TGTGCCAGCTCACAAAGCAGGTCCGGGGCTGAAGCTTTCTTT. Translated: CASSQSRSGAEAFF.

This chain uses TRBV28 with TRBJ1-3, with a possible D match to TRBD1 (6 bases). The CDR3 contains 15 residues. The germline V and J ends were trimmed by 3 bases and 4 bases, with 13 bases remaining between them. Germline-derived CDR1 and CDR2 are MDHEN and SYDVKM. CDR3 loop: CASSLGGAQGNTIYF. The CDR3 region has the DNA TGTGCCAGCAGTTTGGGGGGGGCGCAGGGAAACACCATATATTTT.

Here the CDR3 reads CASSPPGLAGSYEQYF. CDR3 in DNA: TGTGCCAGCTCACCTCCGGGACTAGCGGGGTCCTACGAGCAGTACTTC. This sequence joins TRBV18 and TRBJ2-7, with 13 positions matching TRBD2. V trimming: 3 bases; J trimming: 1 base; junction bases outside the gene matches: 3. This CDR3 region has 16 residues. In germline, CDR1 is KGHSH, CDR2 LQKENI.

The chain combines TRBV18 with TRBJ1-2; D may be TRBD1 (5 bases). The CDR3 length is 15 residues. The germline V gene encodes CDR1 KGHSH and CDR2 LQKENI. V lost 3 bases and J 10 bases, leaving 21 bases between the germline ends. The CDR3 loop is CASSPIDPNRLDYTF. In DNA, the CDR3 is TGTGCCAGCTCACCGATCGACCCGAACAGGCTAGACTACACCTTC.